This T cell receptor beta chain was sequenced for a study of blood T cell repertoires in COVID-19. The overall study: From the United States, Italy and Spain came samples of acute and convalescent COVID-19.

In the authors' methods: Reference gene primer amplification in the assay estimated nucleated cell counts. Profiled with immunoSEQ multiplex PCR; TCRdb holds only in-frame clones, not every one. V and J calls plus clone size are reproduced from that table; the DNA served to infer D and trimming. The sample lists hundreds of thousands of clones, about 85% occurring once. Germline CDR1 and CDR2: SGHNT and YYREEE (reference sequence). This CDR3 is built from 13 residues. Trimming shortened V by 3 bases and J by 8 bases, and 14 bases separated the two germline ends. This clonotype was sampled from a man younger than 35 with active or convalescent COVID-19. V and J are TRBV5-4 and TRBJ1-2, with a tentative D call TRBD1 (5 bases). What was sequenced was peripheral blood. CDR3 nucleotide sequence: TGTGCCAGCAGCTCGCCTGGGGAGGGGGGCTACACCTTC. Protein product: CASSSPGEGGYTF.